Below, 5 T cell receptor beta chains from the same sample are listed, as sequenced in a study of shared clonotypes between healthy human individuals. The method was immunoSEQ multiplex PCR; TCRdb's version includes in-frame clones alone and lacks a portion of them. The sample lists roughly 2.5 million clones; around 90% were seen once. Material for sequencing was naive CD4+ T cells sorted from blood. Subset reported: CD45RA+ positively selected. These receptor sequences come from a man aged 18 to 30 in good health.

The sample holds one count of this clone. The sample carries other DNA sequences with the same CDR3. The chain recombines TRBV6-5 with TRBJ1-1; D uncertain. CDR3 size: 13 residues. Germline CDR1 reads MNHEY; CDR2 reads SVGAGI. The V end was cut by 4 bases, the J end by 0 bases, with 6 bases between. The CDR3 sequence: CASSSAVNTEAFF. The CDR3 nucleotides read TGTGCCAGCAGTTCGGCCGTGAACACTGAAGCTTTCTTT.

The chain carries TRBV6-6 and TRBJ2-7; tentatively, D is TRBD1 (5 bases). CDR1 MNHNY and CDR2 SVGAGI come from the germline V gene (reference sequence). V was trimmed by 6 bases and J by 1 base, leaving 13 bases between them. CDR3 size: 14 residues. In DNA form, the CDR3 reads TGTGCCAGCAGATTGCGGCAGGGATCCTACGAGCAGTACTTC. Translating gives CASRLRQGSYEQYF.

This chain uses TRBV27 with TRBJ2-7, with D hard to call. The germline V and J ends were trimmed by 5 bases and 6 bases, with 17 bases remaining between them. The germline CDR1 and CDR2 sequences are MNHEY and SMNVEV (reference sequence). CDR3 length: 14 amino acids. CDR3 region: CASSPPVPNGEQYF. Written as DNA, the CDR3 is TGTGCCAGCAGTCCCCCAGTCCCCAACGGCGAGCAGTACTTC.

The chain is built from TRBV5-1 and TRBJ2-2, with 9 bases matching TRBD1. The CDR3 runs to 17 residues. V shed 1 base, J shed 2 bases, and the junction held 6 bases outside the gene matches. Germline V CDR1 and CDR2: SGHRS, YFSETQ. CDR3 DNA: TGCGCCAGCAGCTTGTATGGACAGGGGAAAAACACCGGGGAGCTGTTTTTT. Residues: CASSLYGQGKNTGELFF. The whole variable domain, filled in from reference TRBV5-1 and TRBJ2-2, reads KAGVTQTPRYLIKTRGQQVTLSCSPISGHRSVSWYQQTPGQGLQFLFEYFSETQRNKGNFPGRFSGRQFSNSRSEMNVSTLELGDSALYLCASSLYGQGKNTGELFFGEGSRLTVL.

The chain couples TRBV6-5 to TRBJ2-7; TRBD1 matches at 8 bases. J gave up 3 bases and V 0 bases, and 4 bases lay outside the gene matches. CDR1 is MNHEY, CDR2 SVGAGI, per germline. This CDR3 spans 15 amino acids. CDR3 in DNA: TGTGCCAGCAGTTACTCGAGCGACAGGGGCTACGAGCAGTACTTC. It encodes CASSYSSDRGYEQYF.